The sequence of this TCR beta chain was determined in a study of identical twins. Healthy Caucasians were all of the donors. Each CDR3 protein gets one entry after TCRdb re-called the 5' RACE reads with MiXCR. The data hold 1.5 million to 2 million distinct CDR3 sequences, with less than 35% observed a single time. Note on this clonotype: The antigen remains unidentified.

This CDR3 has 14 residues. Trimming pared 5 bases from V and 2 bases from J, leaving 12 bases between. CDR1 is SSHAT and CDR2 is FNYEAQ in the germline V gene (reference sequence). Study-wide findings and caveats: Not following the same donors, the study drew its conclusions from cross-sectional statistical analysis. Researchers caution that invariant MAIT and iNKT cells could partly confound zero-insertion analyses. Within cord blood, abundant beta clonotypes carried fewer insertions, but memory repertoires showed no such trend.

The sequenced sample consisted of cord blood. This chain links TRBV7-7 with TRBJ2-5; maybe TRBD1 (6 bases). This TCR derives from a newborn girl in good health. The CDR3: CASSATGTQETQYF. The CDR3, as DNA: TGTGCCAGCAGCGCCACAGGGACGCAAGAGACCCAGTACTTC.